Below are 2 T cell receptor beta chains sequenced from a single sample in a study of blood T cell repertoires in COVID-19. Measured with immunoSEQ multiplex PCR; TCRdb has only the in-frame clones, and not every one. In the table there are more than 40,000 clones, 87% of which are singletons. The sequenced sample was peripheral blood. These receptors were taken from a human donor in a cohort sampled during active COVID-19.

This chain joins TRBV19 and TRBJ1-2; 12 nucleotides match TRBD1. V gave up 3 bases and J gave up 6 bases; unmatched junction bases: 5. This CDR3 region has 15 residues. The germline V gene encodes CDR1 LNHDA and CDR2 SQIVND (reference sequence). In DNA form, the CDR3 reads TGTGCCAGTAGTATCACCGGGACAGGGGGCGATGGCTACACCTTC. This translates into CASSITGTGGDGYTF.

V is TRBV4-1 and J is TRBJ2-2; D is unclear. Germline CDR1 reads MGHRA; CDR2 reads YSYEKL. The length of the CDR3 is 15 residues. Between the trimmed V and J ends, which lost 7 bases and 4 bases, there was a span of 16 bases. The CDR3 DNA reads as TGCGCCAGCACCGACCTACGAGGTACCACCGGGGAGCTGTTTTTT. Translating gives CASTDLRGTTGELFF.